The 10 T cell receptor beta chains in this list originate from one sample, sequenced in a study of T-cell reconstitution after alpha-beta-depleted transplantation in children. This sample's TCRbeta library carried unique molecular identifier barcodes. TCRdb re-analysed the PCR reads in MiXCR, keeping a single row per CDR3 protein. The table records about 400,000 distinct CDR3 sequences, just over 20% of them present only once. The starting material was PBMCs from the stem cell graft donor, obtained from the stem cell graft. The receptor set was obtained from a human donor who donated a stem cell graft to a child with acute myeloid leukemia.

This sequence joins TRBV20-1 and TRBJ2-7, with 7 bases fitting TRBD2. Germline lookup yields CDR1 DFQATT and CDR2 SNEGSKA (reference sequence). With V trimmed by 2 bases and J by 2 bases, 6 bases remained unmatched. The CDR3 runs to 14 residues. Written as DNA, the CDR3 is TGCAGTGCTAGATTGGGTGGGGGGGCCTACGAGCAGTACTTC. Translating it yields CSARLGGGAYEQYF.

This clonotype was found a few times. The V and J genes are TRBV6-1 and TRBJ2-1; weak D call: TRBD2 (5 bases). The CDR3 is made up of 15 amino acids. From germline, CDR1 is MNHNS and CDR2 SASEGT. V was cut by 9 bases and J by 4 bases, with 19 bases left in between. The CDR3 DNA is TGTGCCAGTAAAGGGTCCGGGAACCCTTACAATGAGCAGTTCTTC. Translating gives CASKGSGNPYNEQFF.

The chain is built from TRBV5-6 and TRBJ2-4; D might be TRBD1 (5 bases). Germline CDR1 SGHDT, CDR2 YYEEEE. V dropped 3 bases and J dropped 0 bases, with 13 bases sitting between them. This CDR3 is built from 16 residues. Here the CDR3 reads CASSYLFQGAKNIQYF. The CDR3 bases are TGTGCCAGCAGCTATCTGTTCCAGGGAGCCAAAAACATTCAGTACTTC. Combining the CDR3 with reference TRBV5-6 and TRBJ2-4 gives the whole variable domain DAGVTQSPTHLIKTRGQQVTLRCSPKSGHDTVSWYQQALGQGPQFIFQYYEEEERQRGNFPDRFSGHQFPNYSSELNVNALLLGDSALYLCASSYLFQGAKNIQYFGAGTRLSVL.

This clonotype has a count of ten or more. CDR3 residues: CSVENRNYGYTF. The CDR3 coding sequence is TGCAGCGTTGAGAACAGGAACTATGGCTACACCTTC. The chain employs TRBV29-1 and TRBJ1-2; TRBD1 might be the D (5 bases). Looked up from germline, CDR1 is SQVTM and CDR2 is ANQGSEA. This CDR3 is built from 12 residues. V was shortened by 3 bases and J by 2 bases, with 7 bases between the two germline ends.

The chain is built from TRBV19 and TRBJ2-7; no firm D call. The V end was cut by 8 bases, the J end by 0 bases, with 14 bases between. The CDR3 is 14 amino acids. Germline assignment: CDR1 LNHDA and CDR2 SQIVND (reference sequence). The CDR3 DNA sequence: TGTGCCAGTGCCATTAGTCTCAGCTCCTACGAGCAGTACTTC. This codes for CASAISLSSYEQYF. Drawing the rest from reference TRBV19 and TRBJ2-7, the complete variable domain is DGGITQSPKYLFRKEGQNVTLSCEQNLNHDAMYWYRQDPGQGLRLIYYSQIVNDFQKGDIAEGYSVSREKKESFPLTVTSAQKNPTAFYLCASAISLSSYEQYFGPGTRLTVT.

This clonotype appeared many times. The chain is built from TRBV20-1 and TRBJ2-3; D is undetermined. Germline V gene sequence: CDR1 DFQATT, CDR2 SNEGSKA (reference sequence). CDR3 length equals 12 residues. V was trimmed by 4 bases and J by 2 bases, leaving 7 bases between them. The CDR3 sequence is CSAKQNTDTQYF. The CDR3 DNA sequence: TGCAGTGCTAAGCAGAACACAGATACGCAGTATTTT.

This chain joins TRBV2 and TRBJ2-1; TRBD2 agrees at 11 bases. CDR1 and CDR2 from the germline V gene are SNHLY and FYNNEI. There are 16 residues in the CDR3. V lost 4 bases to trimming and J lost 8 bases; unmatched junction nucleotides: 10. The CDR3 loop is CASSGVLAGEVDEQFF. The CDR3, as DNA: TGTGCCAGCAGTGGGGTACTAGCGGGAGAAGTGGATGAGCAGTTCTTC.

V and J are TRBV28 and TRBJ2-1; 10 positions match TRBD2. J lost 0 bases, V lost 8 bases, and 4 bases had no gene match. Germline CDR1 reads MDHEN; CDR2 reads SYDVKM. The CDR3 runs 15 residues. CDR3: CASYSGRPSYNEQFF. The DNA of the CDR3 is TGTGCCAGCTATAGCGGGAGGCCCTCCTACAATGAGCAGTTCTTC.

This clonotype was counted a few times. CDR3 bases: TGTGCCAGCAACTCGGACTTCCTGTCTGGGGCCAACGTCCTGACTTTC. This codes for CASNSDFLSGANVLTF. The chain recombines TRBV28 with TRBJ2-6; TRBD2 might be the D (5 bases). The CDR3 is made up of 16 amino acids. V lost 7 bases and J lost 1, with 14 bases in between. Germline V gives CDR1 MDHEN, CDR2 SYDVKM. Looking up the rest from reference TRBV28 and TRBJ2-6 gives the full variable domain: DVKVTQSSRYLVKRTGEKVFLECVQDMDHENMFWYRQDPGLGLRLIYFSYDVKMKEKGDIPEGYSVSREKKERFSLILESASTNQTSMYLCASNSDFLSGANVLTFGAGSRLTVL.

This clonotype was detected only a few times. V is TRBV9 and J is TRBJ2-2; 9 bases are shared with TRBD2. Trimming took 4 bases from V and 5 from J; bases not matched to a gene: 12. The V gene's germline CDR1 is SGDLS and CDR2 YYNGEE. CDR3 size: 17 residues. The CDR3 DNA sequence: TGTGCCAGCAGCTCCCGGGTTAGCGGGAGAGCTACCGGGGAGCTGTTTTTT. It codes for CASSSRVSGRATGELFF.